Sequencing of this TCR beta chain was carried out in a study of blood T cell repertoires in COVID-19 (dated by TCRdb to the early 2020s). For the wider study: The collaborator samples originated in the United States, Italy and Spain and spanned the acute and convalescent phases of COVID-19. The prospective study material was composed of cDNA or gDNA derived from T cells, B-cell-depleted T cells, or PBMCs. Deeply sampled blood TCRbeta repertoires from subjects exposed to, actively infected with, or recovered from COVID-19 were included in the dataset. A freely available public database, intended as a resource for researchers studying the immune response to SARS-CoV-2, is where the repertoires were released. The samples were drawn from the first 160 participants of the ongoing ImmuneRACE study and from some 1,300 subjects provided by 6 global collaborators. The sample metadata nearly always contained a de-identified subject ID, COVID-19 status, age in years and sex. Where available, HLA class I and class II types were taken from metadata supplied by the sample provider and were not determined by assay-based typing. Beyond this particular receptor, the publication reports: How much clinical and demographic metadata was included differed by source and by participant, and the metadata was provided uncurated.

TCRbeta CDR3 regions were amplified from genomic DNA using the immunoSEQ Assay, a bias-controlled multiplex PCR. Concerning the study's data processing: Nucleated cell counts per sample were estimated from amplification of reference gene primers within the assay. Sequence reads were collapsed and filtered to measure the absolute abundance of every unique TCRbeta CDR3 rearrangement. For each sample, productive Simpson clonality was calculated as the square root of Simpson's diversity index over productive rearrangements. Entries here come from immuneACCESS through TCRdb and include only in-frame sequences with V and J called. Some clones fail to appear in such tables; in the studies checked, an unresolved V gene covers under half of the shortfall, and the cause of the remainder is unknown. From that table come the V and J calls and clone size; the DNA was used to work out D and trimming. The sample table lists around 250,000 clones, around 84% of them with a count of one. The top ten clonotypes cover roughly 3.3% of the sample.

In the case of this clone: There is no known antigen for this receptor. The sample holds no much larger clone one base away, and base qualities are not on file.

Collaborating institutions collected whole blood in K2EDTA tubes following their own protocols. For TCRbeta analysis, collaborators shipped samples in one of three forms: frozen whole blood, isolated PBMCs, or DNA extracted from either of those sample types. Trimming accounts for 1 base at V and 15 bases at J, while the number of junction bases matched to no gene is 14. Based on the germline V gene, the CDR1 and CDR2 sequences are SGHVS and FNYEAQ. The CDR3 covers 17 residues, taking in both the cysteine and the phenylalanine. Solely the CDR3 DNA is kept, with 51 bases framed from the first base. Sequenced material: peripheral blood. This receptor was obtained from a young woman with acute or convalescent COVID-19. The V and J segments used are TRBV7-6 and TRBJ2-1; TRBD2 fits 14 bases in the junction. The CDR3 region has the sequence CASSLGHTGTSGSPGFF. The DNA reads TGTGCCAGCAGCTTAGGACATACCGGGACTAGCGGGAGCCCGGGGTTCTTC.